This TCR beta chain was found in a study of post-analysis software for immune sequencing data. In the study overall: The study covered relapsing-remitting, secondary progressive and progressive-relapsing courses of multiple sclerosis. Notes on the study in general: Patients used a few TRBV segments, including TRBV5-6, TRBV5-1 and TRBV20-1, more often than controls. Batch-matched samples strongly co-clustered by F measure. The normalized Chao1 diversity of multiple sclerosis patients was significantly lower than that of controls.

About this clonotype: As yet, its antigen is unknown.

Tagging with unique molecular identifiers was a feature of the TCR beta cDNA libraries. TCRdb recomputed calls from the PCR reads with MiXCR, one row per CDR3 protein. The table has about 540,000 distinct CDR3 sequences, approximately 31% seen once; the top ten hold approximately 5.4%. Germline V gene sequence: CDR1 SGHRS, CDR2 YFSETQ. CDR3 length equals 14 residues. Trimming removed 0 bases from V and 6 bases from J, with 12 bases in between. The V gene is TRBV5-1, the J gene TRBJ2-5; D remains unclear. This TCR was sampled from a girl aged 2 to 17 with multiple sclerosis. Sample: blood. The CDR3 reads CASSLAGRPQTQYF. CDR3 coding DNA: TGCGCCAGCAGCTTGGCTGGTAGACCGCAGACCCAGTACTTC. The whole variable domain, filled in from reference TRBV5-1 and TRBJ2-5, reads KAGVTQTPRYLIKTRGQQVTLSCSPISGHRSVSWYQQTPGQGLQFLFEYFSETQRNKGNFPGRFSGRQFSNSRSEMNVSTLELGDSALYLCASSLAGRPQTQYFGPGTRLLVL.